A selection of T cell receptor beta chains follows, all from one sample in a study of T cell responses to AZD1222 COVID-19 vaccine. TCRdb keeps only in-frame clones here, not all; method: immunoSEQ multiplex PCR. The table lists some 130,000 clones, about nine tenths of them singletons, with less than 9% in the top ten. The sample here was peripheral blood, taken on day 0 of AZD1222 vaccination. All receptors derive from an adult in good health. Each CDR3 is given with its conserved first and last residue. The D gene is left open where the match is weak. Clone size, where shown, is once, few, many, or a class for clones that have expanded.

.	.	TRBV5-1	TRBJ2-7	TGCGCCAGCAGCTCCCAGGGTCCCGAGCAGTACTTC	CASSSQGPEQYF
.	.	TRBV28	TRBJ2-7	TGTGCCAGCAGTGGACAGTACGAGCAGTACTTC	CASSGQYEQYF
.	.	TRBV18	TRBJ1-2	TGTGCCAGCTCACCAGTAGAGGGCTCCTATGGCTACACCTTC	CASSPVEGSYGYTF
.	.	TRBV3-1/TRBV3-2	TRBJ2-7	TGTGCCAGCAGCCGGGCCCCTGATCCCGAGCAGTACTTC	CASSRAPDPEQYF
once	.	TRBV7-2	TRBJ1-6	TGTGCCAGCAGCTTAGTTGGGTGGCAGGGCCTCAATAATTCACCCCTCCACTTT	CASSLVGWQGLNNSPLHF
.	TRBD2	TRBV4-1	TRBJ2-1	TGCGCCAGCAGCCAAGAGGGGACTAGCGGACTCAATGAGCAGTTCTTC	CASSQEGTSGLNEQFF
.	.	TRBV27	TRBJ1-1	TGTGCCAGCAGTTTATGGTCGGATTTGAACACTGAAGCTTTCTTT	CASSLWSDLNTEAFF
.	.	TRBV6-5	TRBJ1-5	TGTGCCAGCAGTTACTCGACGGAAGGGCGTCAGCCCCAGCATTTT	CASSYSTEGRQPQHF
.	TRBD1	TRBV28	TRBJ1-1	TGTGCCAGCAGCACTTCCGGGACAGGACTTACTGAAGCTTTCTTT	CASSTSGTGLTEAFF
.	TRBD1	TRBV5-4	TRBJ1-1	TGTGCCAGCAGCGTCGGTGGACAGGGGACTTGGAAGACTGAAGCTTTCTTT	CASSVGGQGTWKTEAFF
.	.	TRBV9	TRBJ1-5	TGTGCCAGCAGCGCACAGGGTTTGGATTGGAATCAGCCCCAGCATTTT	CASSAQGLDWNQPQHF
.	.	TRBV12-2	TRBJ2-2	TGTGCAAGTCGCTTCCACCGGGACAGGGCCTACACCGGGGAGCTGTTTTTT	CASRFHRDRAYTGELFF
.	TRBD1	TRBV11-3	TRBJ2-4	TGTGCCAGTTCAGGGGGCGCCGCCAAAAACATTCAGTACTTC	CASSGGAAKNIQYF
.	.	TRBV11-2	TRBJ1-2	TGTGCCAGCAGCTTGAACTATGGCTACACCTTC	CASSLNYGYTF
.	.	TRBV6-5	TRBJ1-2	TGTGCCAGCAGTAATCTGGGAGGCTACACCTTC	CASSNLGGYTF
.	.	TRBV5-8	TRBJ2-2	TGTGCCAGCAGCTTGGGGGGTCCCGGGGAGCTGTTTTTT	CASSLGGPGELFF
.	TRBD2	TRBV4-2	TRBJ2-7	TGTGCCAGCAGCCAAGAGCGGGGGGGCTACGAGCAGTACTTC	CASSQERGGYEQYF
.	TRBD1	TRBV7-2	TRBJ2-7	TGTGCCAGCAGCAGCCGACAGGGCGGAGAGCAGTACTTC	CASSSRQGGEQYF
.	TRBD1	TRBV28	TRBJ1-5	TGTGCCACCGCACCGGGACAGGGAACTACCCAGCCCCAGCATTTT	CATAPGQGTTQPQHF
.	.	TRBV7-9	TRBJ2-5	TGTGCCAGCAGTACTAAGCCTAATCATAGGAACCAAGAGACCCAGTACTTC	CASSTKPNHRNQETQYF
.	TRBD1	TRBV4-3	TRBJ2-1	TGCGCCAGCAGCCAATACCTACCGGGACAGCAGGATGAGCAGTTCTTC	CASSQYLPGQQDEQFF
.	TRBD1	TRBV11-3	TRBJ1-6	TGTGCCAGCAGCGCGGGACAGGGATTCAATTCACCCCTCCACTTT	CASSAGQGFNSPLHF
once	.	TRBV7-3	TRBJ1-1	TGTGCCAGCAGCTACGCACTGAACACTGAAGCTTTCTTT	CASSYALNTEAFF
.	.	TRBV6-2/TRBV6-3	TRBJ1-1	TGTGCCAGCAGCCTAGGTAAGGTGATGAACACTGAAGCTTTCTTT	CASSLGKVMNTEAFF
.	.	TRBV7-9	TRBJ2-1	TGTGCCAGCAGCTTAGGAGGACAGTACAATGAGCAGTTCTTC	CASSLGGQYNEQFF
.	TRBD2	TRBV27	TRBJ2-7	TGTGCCAGCAGTTTCCAGGGCGGGGGGGACTACGAGCAGTACTTC	CASSFQGGGDYEQYF
.	.	TRBV15	TRBJ2-3	TGTGCCACCAGCAGACCATCGACAGGGAATCCTTCGGGGACTCCTTTAGATACGCAGTATTTT	CATSRPSTGNPSGTPLDTQYF
.	.	TRBV4-1	TRBJ1-3	TGCGCCAGCAGCCCAAGGGTTAACACGGGCGCTGGAAACACCATATATTTT	CASSPRVNTGAGNTIYF
.	TRBD2	TRBV7-8	TRBJ2-7	TGTGCCAGCAGCTTATTGATTAGCGGGGGGTCCGTCTCCTACGAGCAGTACTTC	CASSLLISGGSVSYEQYF
.	.	TRBV7-9	TRBJ2-7	TGTGCCAGCAGCCCCGGGGGCACCTACGAGCAGTACTTC	CASSPGGTYEQYF
.	TRBD2	TRBV10-3	TRBJ2-1	TGTGCCATCAGTGGGACAATAGCGGGGGGGCCCGGCGAGTTCTTC	CAISGTIAGGPGEFF
.	.	TRBV19	TRBJ1-1	TGTGCCAGTAGAACTACCGGGGCAAACACTGAAGCTTTCTTT	CASRTTGANTEAFF
.	.	TRBV10-2	TRBJ2-7	TGCGCCAGCATGGGGCAGGCCCCTTACGAGCAGTACTTC	CASMGQAPYEQYF
.	.	TRBV6-1	TRBJ2-2	TGTGCCAGCAGTGGAACCCAAGGGCAGGCGACGAACACCGGGGAGCTGTTTTTT	CASSGTQGQATNTGELFF
.	.	TRBV10-3	TRBJ2-1	TGTGCCATCAGTACCTCCGGGTCCACCAATGAGCAGTTCTTC	CAISTSGSTNEQFF
.	.	TRBV4-1	TRBJ2-7	TGCGCCAGCAGCCTGGCCTCGGCGGGCGAGCAGTACTTC	CASSLASAGEQYF
.	TRBD1	TRBV7-8	TRBJ1-1	TGTGCCAGCAGCGCTGGACAGGGACTCACTGAAGCTTTCTTT	CASSAGQGLTEAFF
few	TRBD2	TRBV24-1	TRBJ2-2	TGTGCCACCAGTGATGCCGGGACTAGCGGGGATTTCACCGGGGAGCTGTTTTTT	CATSDAGTSGDFTGELFF
.	TRBD2	TRBV2	TRBJ2-5	TGTGCCAGCTCCAGACTAGCGGGGGATCAAGAGACCCAGTACTTC	CASSRLAGDQETQYF
.	TRBD1	TRBV15	TRBJ2-3	TGTGCCACTTGTGTGCAGGGGGCAGATACGCAGTATTTT	CATCVQGADTQYF
.	TRBD1	TRBV3-1/TRBV3-2	TRBJ1-4	TGTGCCAGCAGCCAAGAATCTGGTCGGGACAGCCTAAATGAAAAACTGTTTTTT	CASSQESGRDSLNEKLFF
.	TRBD1	TRBV2	TRBJ1-1	TGTGCCAGCACGAAGACAGGGGGCGGGACTGAAGCTTTCTTT	CASTKTGGGTEAFF
.	.	TRBV9	TRBJ1-2	TGTGCCAGCAGCGTAAGTCTGGGGAACTATGGCTACACCTTC	CASSVSLGNYGYTF
.	.	TRBV28	TRBJ2-1	TGTGCCAGCAGGTCTAATCCAGGATCCACAATGAGCGGGCAGTTCTTC	CASRSNPGSTMSGQFF
.	TRBD1	TRBV27	TRBJ2-7	TGTGCCAGCAGTAGAGGCGGGACAGGGGGTTCCGAGCAGTACTTC	CASSRGGTGGSEQYF